The clone carrying this T cell receptor (beta chain) was counted a few times. The data belong to a study of patients and donors after allogeneic stem cell transplantation. CDR1 KGHDR and CDR2 SFDVKD come from the germline V gene. V gave up 8 bases and J gave up 1 base, with 13 bases separating them. The CDR3 totals 14 residues. In TCRdb, the RT-PCR reads were re-called with MiXCR into one record per CDR3 protein. The table lists 390,000 or so distinct CDR3 sequences, approximately 16% of them singletons, with around 6.8% in the top ten. Material for sequencing was blood, either unsorted or a sorted T cell fraction (not recorded which). The gene calls are TRBV24-1 and TRBJ2-5; D may be TRBD1 (5 bases). The receptor was derived from a human donor who was either an allogeneic HSCT recipient or a stem cell or donor lymphocyte infusion donor (not recorded which). It is not recorded whose cells these are; they may come from a transplant donor. CDR3 in DNA: TGTGCCACCATGGATCCAGGGTCCCAAGAGACCCAGTACTTC. It is translated as CATMDPGSQETQYF.